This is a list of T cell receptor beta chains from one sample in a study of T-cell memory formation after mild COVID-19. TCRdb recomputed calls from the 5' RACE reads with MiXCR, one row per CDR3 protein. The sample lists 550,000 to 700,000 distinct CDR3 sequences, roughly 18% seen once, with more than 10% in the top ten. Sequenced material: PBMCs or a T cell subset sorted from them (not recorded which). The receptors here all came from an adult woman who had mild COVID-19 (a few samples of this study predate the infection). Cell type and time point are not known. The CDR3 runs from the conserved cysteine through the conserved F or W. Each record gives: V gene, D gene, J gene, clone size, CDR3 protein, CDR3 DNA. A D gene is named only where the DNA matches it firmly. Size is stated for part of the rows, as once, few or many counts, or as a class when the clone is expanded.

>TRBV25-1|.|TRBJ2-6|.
CASSESTGANVLTF
TGTGCCAGCAGTGAATCCACTGGGGCCAACGTCCTGACTTTC
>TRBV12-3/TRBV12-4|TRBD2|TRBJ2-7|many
CASSGTSGTYEQYF
TGTGCCAGCAGCGGGACTAGCGGGACCTACGAGCAGTACTTC
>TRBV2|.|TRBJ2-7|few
CASNGGEQYF
TGTGCCAGCAACGGAGGCGAGCAGTACTTC
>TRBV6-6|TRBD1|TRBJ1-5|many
CASSYPGNRGQGFDQPQHF
TGTGCCAGCAGTTACCCGGGTAATAGAGGACAGGGGTTTGATCAGCCCCAGCATTTT
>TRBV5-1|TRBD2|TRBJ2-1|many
CASSLGLAGIYNEQFF
TGCGCCAGCAGCTTGGGGCTAGCGGGGATCTACAATGAGCAGTTCTTC
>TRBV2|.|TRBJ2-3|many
CASSPPRGIDTQYF
TGTGCCAGCAGCCCCCCCCGGGGGATAGATACGCAGTATTTT
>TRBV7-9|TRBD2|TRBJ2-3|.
CASSLTSGLVQTSTDTQYF
TGTGCCAGCAGCTTGACTAGCGGGTTGGTTCAGACTAGCACAGATACGCAGTATTTT
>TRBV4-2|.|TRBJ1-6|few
CASSQDEGESPLHF
TGTGCCAGCAGCCAAGATGAAGGGGAATCACCCCTCCACTTT
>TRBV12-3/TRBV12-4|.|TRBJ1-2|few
CASSRTSGSNYGYTF
TGTGCCAGCAGTCGAACTTCCGGGTCCAACTATGGCTACACCTTC
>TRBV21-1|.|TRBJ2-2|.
CASSPGASGGAFAGELFF
TGTGCCAGCAGCCCCGGAGCTAGCGGGGGGGCCTTTGCCGGGGAGCTGTTTTTT
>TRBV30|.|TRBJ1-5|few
CAWNQGVSNQPQHF
TGTGCCTGGAACCAGGGCGTAAGCAATCAGCCCCAGCATTTT
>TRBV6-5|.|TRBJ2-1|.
CASSYLRGDNEQFF
TGTGCCAGCAGTTACTTGAGGGGAGACAATGAGCAGTTCTTC
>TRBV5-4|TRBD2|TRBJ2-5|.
CASSLREGETQYF
TGTGCCAGCAGCTTGAGGGAGGGAGAGACCCAGTACTTC
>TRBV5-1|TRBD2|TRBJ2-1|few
CASSSAGTRGDEQFF
TGCGCCAGCAGCTCCGCCGGGACTAGGGGGGATGAGCAGTTCTTC
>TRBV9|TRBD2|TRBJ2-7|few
CASSALAGGGEQYF
TGTGCCAGCAGCGCATTAGCGGGAGGAGGAGAGCAGTACTTC
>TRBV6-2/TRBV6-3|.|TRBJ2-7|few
CASRYRVVSYEQYF
TGTGCCAGCAGGTACCGGGTAGTCTCGTACGAGCAGTACTTC
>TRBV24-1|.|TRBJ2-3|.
CATSDPTRDGDPTQYF
TGTGCCACCAGTGACCCAACTCGAGACGGGGACCCGACGCAGTATTTT
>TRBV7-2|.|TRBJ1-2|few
CASSLSRRANYGYTF
TGTGCCAGCAGCTTAAGTCGCAGAGCTAACTATGGCTACACCTTC
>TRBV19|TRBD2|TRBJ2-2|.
CASSMRAGGPGGELFF
TGTGCCAGTAGTATGAGAGCGGGGGGGCCAGGCGGGGAGCTGTTTTTT
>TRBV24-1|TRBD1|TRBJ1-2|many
CATSDSGGNGNYGYTF
TGTGCCACCAGTGATTCAGGGGGTAATGGGAACTATGGCTACACCTTC
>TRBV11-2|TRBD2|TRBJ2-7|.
CASSLERPGLAYEQYF
TGTGCCAGCAGCTTAGAGCGTCCGGGACTAGCCTACGAGCAGTACTTC
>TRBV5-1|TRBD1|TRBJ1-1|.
CASQTTGVGKGAFF
TGCGCCAGCCAGACTACAGGGGTTGGAAAAGGAGCTTTCTTT
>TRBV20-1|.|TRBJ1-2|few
CSARDLGGHGYTF
TGCAGTGCTAGAGATCTGGGGGGGCATGGCTACACCTTC
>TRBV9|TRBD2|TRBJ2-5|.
CASSLGSGRLETQYF
TGTGCCAGCAGCCTTGGGAGCGGGAGATTAGAGACCCAGTACTTC
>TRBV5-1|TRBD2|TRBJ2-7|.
CASSYTGTSGFRFPYEQYF
TGCGCCAGCAGCTACACCGGGACTAGCGGGTTTAGGTTCCCCTACGAGCAGTACTTC
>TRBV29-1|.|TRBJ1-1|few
CSVVPGGPGAGNTEAFF
TGCAGCGTTGTACCCGGCGGACCAGGGGCGGGGAACACTGAAGCTTTCTTT
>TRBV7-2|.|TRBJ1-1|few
CASSPLSRVVTEAFF
TGTGCCAGCAGCCCGTTGAGCCGGGTGGTCACTGAAGCTTTCTTT
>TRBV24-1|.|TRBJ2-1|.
CATSGGAGRNNEQFF
TGTGCCACCAGTGGTGGGGCGGGACGAAACAATGAGCAGTTCTTC
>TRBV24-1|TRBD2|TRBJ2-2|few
CATSDLQASGSGTGELFF
TGTGCCACCAGTGATTTGCAAGCTAGCGGGAGTGGAACCGGGGAGCTGTTTTTT
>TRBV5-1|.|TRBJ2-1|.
CASSWRTGSYNEQFF
TGCGCCAGCAGCTGGAGGACGGGTTCCTACAATGAGCAGTTCTTC
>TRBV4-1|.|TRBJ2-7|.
CASSQGSGHEQYF
TGCGCCAGCAGCCAAGGGTCGGGACACGAGCAGTACTTC
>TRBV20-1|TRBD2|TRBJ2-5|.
CSALAGGQLYF
TGCAGTGCTCTAGCGGGGGGGCAACTGTACTTC
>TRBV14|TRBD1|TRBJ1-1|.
CASSQVGYRGMNTEAFF
TGTGCCAGCAGCCAAGTGGGTTACAGGGGTATGAACACTGAAGCTTTCTTT
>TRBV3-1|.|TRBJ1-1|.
CASSHRGQNTEAFF
TGTGCCAGCAGCCACAGGGGCCAGAACACTGAAGCTTTCTTT
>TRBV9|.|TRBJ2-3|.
CASSVDLSSTDTQYF
TGTGCCAGCAGCGTAGACCTGTCTAGCACAGATACGCAGTATTTT
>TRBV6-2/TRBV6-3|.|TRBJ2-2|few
CASCGEIGELFF
TGTGCCAGCTGCGGTGAAATCGGGGAGCTGTTTTTT
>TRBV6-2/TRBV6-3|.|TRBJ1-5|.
CASSYVLGGNQPQHF
TGTGCCAGCAGTTACGTTCTCGGCGGCAATCAGCCCCAGCATTTT
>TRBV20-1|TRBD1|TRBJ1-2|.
CSARDYRDSEGYGYTF
TGCAGTGCTAGAGACTACCGGGACAGTGAGGGCTATGGCTACACCTTC
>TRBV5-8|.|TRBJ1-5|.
CASSHVPNQPQHF
TGTGCCAGCAGCCACGTACCCAATCAGCCCCAGCATTTT
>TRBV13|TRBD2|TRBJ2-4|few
CASSLETGGAIQYF
TGTGCCAGCAGCTTAGAAACGGGAGGGGCCATTCAGTACTTC
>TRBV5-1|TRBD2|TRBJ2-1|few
CASSPSGGQSSYNEQFF
TGCGCCAGCAGCCCTAGCGGGGGGCAAAGCTCCTACAATGAGCAGTTCTTC
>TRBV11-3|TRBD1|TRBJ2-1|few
CASSRGTGEEMWNEQFF
TGTGCCAGCAGCCGCGGGACAGGGGAGGAGATGTGGAATGAGCAGTTCTTC
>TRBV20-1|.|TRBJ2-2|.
CSVWDPEDGELFF
TGCAGTGTTTGGGACCCTGAGGACGGGGAGCTGTTTTTT
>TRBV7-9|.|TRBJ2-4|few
CASSWGQKNIQYF
TGTGCCAGCAGTTGGGGGCAGAAAAACATTCAGTACTTC
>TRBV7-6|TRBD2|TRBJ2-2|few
CASSEITGTRGDTGELFF
TGTGCCAGCAGCGAAATCACCGGGACTAGAGGTGACACCGGGGAGCTGTTTTTT
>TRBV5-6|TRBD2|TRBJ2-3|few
CASSLTSGISTDTQYF
TGTGCCAGCAGCTTGACTAGCGGGATCAGCACAGATACGCAGTATTTT
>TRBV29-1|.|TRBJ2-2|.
CSVARRTPVDTGELFF
TGCAGCGTTGCCCGGCGTACGCCTGTGGACACCGGGGAGCTGTTTTTT
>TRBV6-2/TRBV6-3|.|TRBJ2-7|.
CASSPRAAAYEQYF
TGTGCCAGCAGCCCGCGGGCGGCAGCCTACGAGCAGTACTTC
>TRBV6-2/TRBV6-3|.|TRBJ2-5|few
CASILRSGARETQYF
TGTGCCAGCATCCTCCGGTCAGGGGCAAGGGAGACCCAGTACTTC